This TCR beta chain was retrieved from a study of cytomegalovirus exposure and HLA in healthy donors. PCR used 60 Vbeta primers and 13 Jbeta primers. Using immunoSEQ multiplex PCR, the repertoire was profiled, and TCRdb retains in-frame clones only, with some absent. The sample yields some 110,000 clones, around 74% seen once. With 0 bases removed from V and 8 bases from J, the gap between germline ends came to 9 bases. The germline V gene encodes CDR1 SGHNT and CDR2 YYREEE (reference sequence). This CDR3 is built from 13 residues. This clone has just a few counts. Its antigen remains unknown. General observations from the study: Using the classifier, cytomegalovirus status was reportedly diagnosed with high specificity and sensitivity. Exclusion applied to some V segments, including TRBV6-2 and TRBV6-3, as they were indistinguishable.

The V call is TRBV5-4, the J call TRBJ2-1, with D perhaps TRBD2 (5 bases). This clonotype was obtained from a young man in good health and CMV-seropositive. Sequencing used PBMCs. The DNA for the CDR3 is TGTGCCAGCAGCTTGGCGGGGTTTGATGAGCAGTTCTTC. It yields the protein CASSLAGFDEQFF. The full variable domain, rest sourced from reference TRBV5-4 and TRBJ2-1, is ETGVTQSPTHLIKTRGQQVTLRCSSQSGHNTVSWYQQALGQGPQFIFQYYREEENGRGNFPPRFSGLQFPNYSSELNVNALELDDSALYLCASSLAGFDEQFFGPGTRLTVL.